The rows below give T cell receptor beta chains drawn from one sample of a study of radiotherapy plus CTLA-4 blockade in lung cancer. Method: immunoSEQ multiplex PCR; TCRdb's copy keeps in-frame clones and lacks some. The table records fewer than 90,000 clones, roughly 80% of them present only once. The sequenced sample was peripheral blood, obtained from a patient treated with radiotherapy plus ipilimumab. These receptor sequences come from a human donor with non-small cell lung cancer who had stable disease on radiotherapy plus ipilimumab. CDR3s include the opening cysteine and the closing phenylalanine or tryptophan. D genes are given only for firm matches. The size entry is marked missing in some rows and otherwise reads once, few, many or a size class.

CDR3: CASSAWTSGGTQYF
DNA: TGTGCCAGCAGCGCGTGGACTAGCGGGGGAACGCAGTATTTT
V: TRBV2
J: TRBJ2-3
D: TRBD2
size: few

CDR3: CASMTYSNQPQHF
DNA: TGTGCCAGCATGACTTATAGCAATCAGCCCCAGCATTTT
V: TRBV28
J: TRBJ1-5
D: NA
size: NA

CDR3: CASSLAGQGAGSPLHF
DNA: TGTGCCAGCAGCTTAGCCGGACAGGGGGCAGGTTCACCCCTCCACTTT
V: TRBV7-2
J: TRBJ1-6
D: TRBD1
size: NA

CDR3: CASSFMGDTQYF
DNA: TGTGCCAGCAGCTTTATGGGAGATACGCAGTATTTT
V: TRBV7-2
J: TRBJ2-3
D: NA
size: NA

CDR3: CASSLSRGAEAFF
DNA: TGTGCCAGCAGTTTATCGAGGGGCGCTGAAGCTTTCTTT
V: TRBV27
J: TRBJ1-1
D: NA
size: NA

CDR3: CASSQEILTDTQYF
DNA: TGTGCCAGCAGCCAAGAGATCCTAACAGATACGCAGTATTTT
V: TRBV4-2
J: TRBJ2-3
D: NA
size: NA

CDR3: CASSLGAPNEQFF
DNA: TGTGCCAGCAGCTTAGGGGCCCCTAATGAGCAGTTCTTC
V: TRBV11-3
J: TRBJ2-1
D: NA
size: NA

CDR3: CASSPSGENTEAFF
DNA: TGTGCCAGCTCACCCTCAGGCGAGAACACTGAAGCTTTCTTT
V: TRBV18
J: TRBJ1-1
D: NA
size: NA

CDR3: CASIPRRVMDTGELFF
DNA: TGTGCCAGCATACCACGCAGGGTGATGGACACCGGGGAGCTGTTTTTT
V: TRBV7-8
J: TRBJ2-2
D: NA
size: NA

CDR3: CASTGSANGEKLFF
DNA: TGTGCCAGCACGGGGTCCGCAAATGGTGAAAAACTGTTTTTC
V: TRBV25-1
J: TRBJ1-4
D: NA
size: NA

CDR3: CASSSGTLATGSYEQYF
DNA: TGTGCCAGCAGTTCGGGAACTTTAGCGACAGGGAGTTACGAGCAGTACTTC
V: TRBV28
J: TRBJ2-7
D: TRBD1
size: NA

CDR3: CASSPEWGHSQPQHF
DNA: TGTGCCAGCAGCCCCGAATGGGGACACTCTCAGCCCCAGCATTTT
V: TRBV9
J: TRBJ1-5
D: NA
size: NA

CDR3: CASSQPGAGAGELFF
DNA: TGTGCCAGCTCACAACCCGGTGCGGGGGCCGGGGAGCTGTTTTTT
V: TRBV18
J: TRBJ2-2
D: TRBD2
size: NA

CDR3: CASRGPEAFF
DNA: TGTGCCAGCAGGGGCCCTGAAGCTTTCTTT
V: TRBV25-1
J: TRBJ1-1
D: NA
size: NA

CDR3: CASSLVGSGGANEQFF
DNA: TGTGCCAGCAGCTTAGTTGGGAGCGGGGGGGCGAATGAGCAGTTCTTC
V: TRBV11-2
J: TRBJ2-1
D: TRBD2
size: once

CDR3: CASSDEGGGQPQHF
DNA: TGTGCCAGCAGTGACGAGGGGGGCGGACAGCCCCAGCATTTT
V: TRBV6-4
J: TRBJ1-5
D: NA
size: NA

CDR3: CASSPKGTGDRNTIYF
DNA: TGTGCCAGCAGCCCAAAAGGGACAGGGGATAGAAACACCATATATTTT
V: TRBV28
J: TRBJ1-3
D: TRBD1
size: once

CDR3: CASSLAGVNSPLHF
DNA: TGTGCCAGCAGTTTAGCGGGAGTAAATTCACCCCTCCACTTT
V: TRBV27
J: TRBJ1-6
D: NA
size: NA

CDR3: CASSFSTAQEIQYF
DNA: TGTGCCAGCAGTTTCTCGACTGCTCAAGAGATCCAGTACTTC
V: TRBV28
J: TRBJ2-5
D: NA
size: once

CDR3: CASSLRSNQPQHF
DNA: TGTGCCAGCAGTCTAAGGAGCAATCAGCCCCAGCATTTT
V: TRBV6-1
J: TRBJ1-5
D: NA
size: NA

CDR3: CASSKQTGTYEQYF
DNA: TGTGCCAGCAGCAAGCAGACAGGGACCTACGAGCAGTACTTC
V: TRBV21-1
J: TRBJ2-7
D: NA
size: few

CDR3: CASSAGLRGHGNQPQHF
DNA: TGTGCCAGCAGTGCGGGACTCCGGGGGCACGGCAATCAGCCCCAGCATTTT
V: TRBV7-2
J: TRBJ1-5
D: NA
size: NA

CDR3: CASSQGTGGETQYF
DNA: TGCGCCAGCAGCCAAGGGACAGGGGGAGAGACCCAGTACTTC
V: TRBV5-1
J: TRBJ2-5
D: TRBD1
size: NA

CDR3: CASRRDRVDEQYF
DNA: TGTGCCAGCAGACGTGACAGGGTCGACGAGCAGTACTTC
V: TRBV6-5
J: TRBJ2-7
D: TRBD1
size: NA

CDR3: CASSLFLGGDEQYF
DNA: TGTGCCAGCAGTTTATTTCTGGGGGGAGACGAGCAGTACTTC
V: TRBV27
J: TRBJ2-7
D: NA
size: once

CDR3: CASRPTSGNYEQYF
DNA: TGTGCCAGCAGGCCGACTAGCGGAAACTACGAGCAGTACTTC
V: TRBV2
J: TRBJ2-7
D: TRBD2
size: NA

CDR3: CASSSGLAGAGETQYF
DNA: TGCGCCAGCAGCTCGGGACTAGCGGGAGCGGGAGAGACCCAGTACTTC
V: TRBV5-1
J: TRBJ2-5
D: TRBD2
size: NA

CDR3: CASSTGAMGNTIYF
DNA: TGTGCCAGTAGTACCGGAGCCATGGGAAACACCATATATTTT
V: TRBV19
J: TRBJ1-3
D: NA
size: NA

CDR3: CASSEVTSGVGTQYF
DNA: TGCGCCAGCAGTGAAGTCACTAGCGGGGTCGGGACCCAGTACTTC
V: TRBV10-2
J: TRBJ2-5
D: TRBD2
size: NA

CDR3: CASSLEATNEKLFF
DNA: TGTGCCAGCAGCTTAGAGGCAACTAATGAAAAACTGTTTTTT
V: TRBV7-8
J: TRBJ1-4
D: NA
size: NA

CDR3: CASSSTVGVPSYEQYF
DNA: TGTGCCAGCAGCTCCACCGTGGGGGTTCCCTCCTACGAGCAGTACTTC
V: TRBV11-2
J: TRBJ2-7
D: NA
size: NA

CDR3: CASSQDPGGPYEQYF
DNA: TGTGCCAGCAGCCAAGATCCGGGAGGGCCATACGAGCAGTACTTC
V: TRBV4-2
J: TRBJ2-7
D: TRBD2
size: NA

CDR3: CAWSSGENQPQHF
DNA: TGTGCCTGGTCTTCCGGGGAGAATCAGCCCCAGCATTTT
V: TRBV30
J: TRBJ1-5
D: NA
size: NA

CDR3: CASSQGGCGREEFYEQYF
DNA: TGCGCCAGCAGTCAAGGCGGTTGTGGTCGGGAGGAATTCTACGAGCAGTACTTC
V: TRBV23-1
J: TRBJ2-7
D: TRBD2
size: NA

CDR3: CASSDLRGSIRDYGYTF
DNA: TGCGCCAGCAGTGATTTGAGGGGCTCAATCAGGGACTATGGCTACACCTTC
V: TRBV10-2
J: TRBJ1-2
D: NA
size: once

CDR3: CASSVTASSYNEQFF
DNA: TGTGCCAGCAGCGTAACGGCGAGCTCCTACAATGAGCAGTTCTTC
V: TRBV9
J: TRBJ2-1
D: NA
size: once

CDR3: CASSQERLVGRSYEQYF
DNA: TGCGCCAGCAGCCAAGAGAGGTTGGTCGGGAGGTCCTACGAGCAGTACTTC
V: TRBV4-1
J: TRBJ2-7
D: TRBD2
size: once

CDR3: CASSFNEREGRNEQFF
DNA: TGTGCCAGCAGCTTCAACGAGCGGGAGGGCCGCAATGAGCAGTTCTTC
V: TRBV7-9
J: TRBJ2-1
D: TRBD2
size: once

CDR3: CASVAGVMYEQYF
DNA: TGTGCCAGCGTGGCGGGAGTTATGTACGAGCAGTACTTC
V: TRBV28
J: TRBJ2-7
D: TRBD2
size: NA

CDR3: CRVPSDAFF
DNA: TGCAGGGTCCCGTCGGATGCTTTCTTT
V: TRBV20-1
J: TRBJ1-1
D: NA
size: few

CDR3: CASSSTGRMNTEAFF
DNA: TGTGCCAGCAGTTCGACAGGGCGAATGAACACTGAAGCTTTCTTT
V: TRBV6-6
J: TRBJ1-1
D: TRBD1
size: NA